A selection of T cell receptor beta chains follows, all from one sample in a study of identical twins. TCRdb re-derived calls from the 5' RACE reads in MiXCR, one entry per CDR3 protein. This table holds 200,000 to 250,000 distinct CDR3 sequences, approximately 11% found once. This sample also belongs to another study, concerning yellow fever vaccine responses in identical twins.

Sequencing input: memory (CD45RO+) T cells sorted from blood. The receptors stem from a woman between 18 and 29 years old in good health. The CDR3 runs from the conserved cysteine through the conserved F or W. A D gene is named only where the DNA matches it firmly. Size is omitted from some rows. Given values are once, few, many or a class for expanded clones.

d_call,j_call,v_call,clone_size,cdr3_length,cdr3_aa,cdr3_nt
TRBD2,TRBJ2-7,TRBV20-1,few,17,CSARGLAGGPFSYEQYF,TGCAGTGCTAGAGGACTAGCGGGAGGACCTTTCTCCTACGAGCAGTACTTC
TRBD2,TRBJ2-1,TRBV20-1,.,16,CSARDVRTSEYNEQFF,TGCAGTGCTAGAGATGTCCGGACTAGCGAATACAATGAGCAGTTCTTC
TRBD2,TRBJ2-3,TRBV2,few,15,CASNGLAGGTDTQYF,TGTGCCAGCAATGGACTAGCGGGGGGCACAGATACGCAGTATTTT
.,TRBJ1-1,TRBV28,.,14,CASSLPGVHTEAFF,TGTGCCAGCAGTTTACCGGGGGTCCACACTGAAGCTTTCTTT
TRBD2,TRBJ2-1,TRBV6-2/TRBV6-3,few,12,CASSLAGSGRDF,TGTGCCAGCAGCCTCGCGGGTAGCGGGAGGGATTTC
.,TRBJ2-7,TRBV12-3/TRBV12-4,.,12,CASSNQGNEQYF,TGTGCCAGCAGTAACCAGGGGAACGAGCAGTACTTC
TRBD2,TRBJ2-7,TRBV9,few,16,CASSSSPTSGGHEQYF,TGTGCCAGCAGCTCCTCCCCCACTAGCGGGGGCCACGAGCAGTACTTC
.,TRBJ2-7,TRBV6-1,.,13,CASSGTSGNEQYF,TGTGCCAGCTCGGGGACATCCGGAAACGAGCAGTACTTC
.,TRBJ1-5,TRBV2,few,16,CASSAKGVGGNQPQHF,TGTGCCAGCAGTGCAAAAGGTGTCGGGGGCAATCAGCCCCAGCATTTT
.,TRBJ2-1,TRBV19,.,11,CASRLELEQFF,TGTGCCAGTAGGCTAGAGCTTGAGCAGTTCTTC
.,TRBJ2-1,TRBV11-3,many,14,CASSGQQGGNEQFF,TGTGCCAGCAGCGGCCAACAGGGTGGCAATGAGCAGTTCTTC
.,TRBJ2-2,TRBV4-3,many,14,CASSQSGNTGELFF,TGCGCCAGCAGCCAAAGTGGGAACACCGGGGAGCTGTTTTTT
.,TRBJ2-7,TRBV5-1,many,15,CASSSEGRIPNEQYF,TGCGCCAGCAGCTCCGAGGGCAGGATCCCAAACGAGCAGTACTTC
.,TRBJ1-1,TRBV28,many,14,CASSGGALNTEAFF,TGTGCCAGCAGTGGGGGGGCCCTGAACACTGAAGCTTTCTTT
.,TRBJ1-1,TRBV2,many,14,CASTLGGMNTEAFF,TGTGCCAGCACCCTGGGGGGGATGAACACTGAAGCTTTCTTT
.,TRBJ2-7,TRBV15,.,12,CATSREGYEQYF,TGTGCCACCAGCAGAGAGGGTTACGAGCAGTACTTC
TRBD2,TRBJ2-3,TRBV20-1,many,16,CSARDLVAGEVDTQYF,TGCAGTGCTAGAGATTTGGTAGCGGGAGAGGTAGATACGCAGTATTTT
.,TRBJ1-4,TRBV25-1,.,15,CASSDAGEVGEKLFF,TGTGCCAGCAGTGATGCAGGGGAGGTAGGAGAAAAACTGTTTTTT
.,TRBJ2-5,TRBV5-1,few,13,CASSGAALETQYF,TGCGCCAGCAGCGGGGCAGCATTAGAGACCCAGTACTTC
TRBD2,TRBJ2-1,TRBV9,few,17,CASSVGLTSGRADEQFF,TGTGCCAGCAGCGTTGGGCTTACTAGCGGGAGGGCCGATGAGCAGTTCTTC
.,TRBJ2-7,TRBV5-1,.,16,CASSYGGVGGSHEQYF,TGCGCCAGCAGCTACGGAGGGGTGGGGGGATCCCACGAGCAGTACTTC
.,TRBJ1-3,TRBV29-1,.,14,CSVNGGGGGNTIYF,TGCAGCGTAAACGGTGGGGGTGGTGGAAACACCATATATTTT
.,TRBJ2-4,TRBV27,.,15,CASSWAGSLGDIQYF,TGTGCCAGCAGCTGGGCCGGGAGCCTGGGGGACATTCAGTACTTC
TRBD2,TRBJ2-1,TRBV5-1,.,14,CASSLSSGAHEQFF,TGCGCCAGCAGCTTGTCTAGCGGGGCCCATGAGCAGTTCTTC
TRBD1,TRBJ2-5,TRBV5-1,few,13,CASSFPGGETQYF,TGCGCCAGCAGCTTTCCAGGGGGAGAGACCCAGTACTTC
.,TRBJ1-6,TRBV4-1,once,14,CASSQPDGYLPLHF,TGCGCCAGCAGCCAACCCGATGGATACCTACCCCTCCACTTT
TRBD2,TRBJ2-1,TRBV7-2,few,16,CASSLAVGGSYNEQFF,TGTGCCAGCAGCTTAGCGGTGGGGGGGTCCTACAATGAGCAGTTCTTC
TRBD1,TRBJ2-7,TRBV29-1,few,15,CSVEDNQGASYEQYF,TGCAGCGTTGAAGATAATCAGGGGGCCTCCTACGAGCAGTACTTC
TRBD2,TRBJ2-1,TRBV7-6,few,16,CASSLEGGAGGSEQFF,TGTGCCAGCAGCTTAGAGGGAGGGGCAGGAGGGAGTGAGCAGTTCTTC
TRBD1,TRBJ1-1,TRBV4-1,many,17,CASSVARTGGWDTEAFF,TGCGCCAGCAGCGTAGCCAGAACAGGGGGCTGGGACACTGAAGCTTTCTTT
TRBD2,TRBJ2-1,TRBV27,.,15,CASARGGSLYNEQFF,TGTGCCAGCGCACGAGGCGGGAGCTTATACAATGAGCAGTTCTTC
TRBD2,TRBJ2-3,TRBV19,.,17,CASSTFQAGGSVNTQYF,TGTGCCAGTAGTACCTTCCAAGCGGGAGGGTCGGTGAATACGCAGTATTTT
.,TRBJ2-5,TRBV6-1,.,15,CASSGLGAPGETQYF,TGTGCCAGCAGTGGACTGGGGGCACCGGGGGAGACCCAGTACTTC
TRBD2,TRBJ2-3,TRBV7-3,many,14,CASSPGTSGATQYF,TGTGCCAGCAGCCCTGGGACTAGCGGAGCTACGCAGTATTTT
TRBD2,TRBJ2-3,TRBV6-5,.,16,CASSSKGLGSTDTQYF,TGTGCCAGCAGTTCAAAGGGACTAGGCTCAACAGATACGCAGTATTTT
.,TRBJ1-4,TRBV15,many,17,CATSRGGGDLPNEKLFF,TGTGCCACCAGCAGGGGGGGAGGGGATTTGCCTAATGAAAAACTGTTTTTT
.,TRBJ2-5,TRBV5-1,.,15,CASSLESPARETQYF,TGCGCCAGCAGCTTGGAGTCACCGGCCCGGGAGACCCAGTACTTC
TRBD1,TRBJ2-3,TRBV29-1,few,13,CSVGQGGTDTQYF,TGCAGCGTCGGACAGGGAGGCACAGATACGCAGTATTTT
TRBD1,TRBJ1-1,TRBV5-1,many,15,CASSTGRTGNTEAFF,TGCGCCAGCAGCACCGGACGGACAGGGAACACTGAAGCTTTCTTT
.,TRBJ2-7,TRBV29-1,.,12,CSVALNSYEQYF,TGCAGCGTTGCCCTAAACAGTTACGAGCAGTACTTC
TRBD1,TRBJ2-3,TRBV3-1,many,14,CASSYDRGTDTQYF,TGTGCCAGCAGCTACGACAGGGGCACAGATACGCAGTATTTT